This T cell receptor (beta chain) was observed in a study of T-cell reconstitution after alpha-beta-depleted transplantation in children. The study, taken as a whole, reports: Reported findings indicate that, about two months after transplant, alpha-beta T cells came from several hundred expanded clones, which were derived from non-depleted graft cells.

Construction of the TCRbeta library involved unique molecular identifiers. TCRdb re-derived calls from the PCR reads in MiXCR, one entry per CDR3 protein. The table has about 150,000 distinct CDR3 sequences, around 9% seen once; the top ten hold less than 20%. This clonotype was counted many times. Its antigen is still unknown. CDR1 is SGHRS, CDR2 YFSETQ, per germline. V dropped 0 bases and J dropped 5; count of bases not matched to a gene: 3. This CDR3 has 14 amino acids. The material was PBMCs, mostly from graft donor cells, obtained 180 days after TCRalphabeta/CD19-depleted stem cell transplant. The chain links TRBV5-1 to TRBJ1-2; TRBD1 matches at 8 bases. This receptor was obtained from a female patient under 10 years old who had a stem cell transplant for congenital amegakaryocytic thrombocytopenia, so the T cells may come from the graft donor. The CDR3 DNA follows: TGCGCCAGCAGCTTGGAGGGACAGGCGTATGGCTACACCTTC. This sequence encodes CASSLEGQAYGYTF.